This T cell receptor beta chain came from a study of tumor-infiltrating lymphocytes in primary liver carcinoma. Study-wide background: All patients had surgically resected primary liver carcinoma.

Overall study findings and caveats: Since sampling was bulk and unsorted, CD4+ and CD8+ repertoires were not compared. Reduced overlap was seen in tumor-adjacent and tumor-blood pairs versus tumor region pairs. The study found a significantly higher top-250-clone fraction in tumors than in blood (p = 0.039).

From 400 to 550 ng total RNA, TCR beta cDNA was generated with a primer in the constant region. Construction of TCR beta libraries relied on three successive nested multiplex PCR rounds employing slightly modified ARM-PCR. Two initial PCR rounds of about 11 cycles each paired TRBV1-TRBV30 forward primers with a C-beta reverse primer. TCRdb re-called the multiplex PCR reads with MiXCR, one entry per CDR3 protein. The repertoire consists of 320,000 or so distinct CDR3 sequences, with 55% to 65% occurring once and the leading ten covering roughly 9%. There are many counts of this clonotype. Antigen unknown. J lost 1 base, V lost 5 bases, and 9 bases had no gene match. The CDR3 is made up of 16 amino acids. CDR1 is SQVTM and CDR2 is ANQGSEA in the germline V gene. RNA was extracted from whole blood without cell sorting, alongside germline DNA.

The TCR comes from a man aged 35-49 years with primary liver carcinoma and hepatitis B virus infection. The V gene is TRBV29-1, the J gene TRBJ1-5; 9 nucleotides match TRBD1. Source material: peripheral blood. The CDR3 DNA sequence: TGCAGCGTTCAATATACGGACAGGGGAAGCAATCAGCCCCAGCATTTT. Translation: CSVQYTDRGSNQPQHF.